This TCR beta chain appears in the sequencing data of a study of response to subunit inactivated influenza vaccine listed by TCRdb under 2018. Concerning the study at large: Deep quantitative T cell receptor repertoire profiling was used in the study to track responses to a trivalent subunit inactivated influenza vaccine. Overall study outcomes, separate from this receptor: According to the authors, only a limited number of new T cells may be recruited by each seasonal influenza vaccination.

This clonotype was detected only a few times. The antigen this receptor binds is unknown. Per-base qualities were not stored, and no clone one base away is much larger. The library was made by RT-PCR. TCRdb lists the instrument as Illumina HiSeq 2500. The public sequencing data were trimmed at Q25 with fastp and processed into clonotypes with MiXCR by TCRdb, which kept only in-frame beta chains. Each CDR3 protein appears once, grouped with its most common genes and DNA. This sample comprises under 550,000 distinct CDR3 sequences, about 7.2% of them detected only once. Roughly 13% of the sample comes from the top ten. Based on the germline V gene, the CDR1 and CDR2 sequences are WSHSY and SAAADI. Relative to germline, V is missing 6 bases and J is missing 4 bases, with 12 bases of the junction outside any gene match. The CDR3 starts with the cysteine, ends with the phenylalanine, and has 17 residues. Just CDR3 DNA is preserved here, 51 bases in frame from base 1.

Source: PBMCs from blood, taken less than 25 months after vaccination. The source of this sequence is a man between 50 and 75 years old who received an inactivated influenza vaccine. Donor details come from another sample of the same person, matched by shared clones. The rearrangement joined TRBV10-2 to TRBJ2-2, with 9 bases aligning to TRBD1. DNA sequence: TGCGCCAGCAGGCGACGGACAGGGGCGCTCCCCACCGGGGAGCTGTTTTTT. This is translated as CASRRRTGALPTGELFF.